This TCR beta chain was obtained from a study of graft-versus-host responses after intestinal transplantation. Notes on this clone: Its antigen is not identified.

Produced via immunoSEQ multiplex PCR; TCRdb's table is partial and in-frame only. The sample shows approximately 75,000 clones, almost 90% of them seen only once. V gave up 4 bases and J gave up 0 bases, with 10 bases separating them. Germline assignment: CDR1 SEHNR and CDR2 FQNEAQ (reference sequence). This CDR3 has 16 residues. Findings of the study overall: Early post-transplant HvG declines tracked with peak circulating GvH clone levels. Detection of GvH clones occurred in recipient marrow, and some had their first appearance in ileum or blood.

This chain joins TRBV7-9 and TRBJ1-6; a weak D match, TRBD1 (5 bases). This sequence was found in a human donor who was the organ donor for an intestinal transplant. The sequencing here drew on unstimulated CD8+ T cells sorted from spleen or lymph node cells, taken before transplant. The CDR3 DNA is TGTGCCAGCAGCTCGACAGTGAGCTCCTATAATTCACCCCTCCACTTT. Amino acid sequence: CASSSTVSSYNSPLHF.